This T cell receptor (beta chain) was retrieved from a study of cytomegalovirus exposure and HLA in healthy donors. Study details: A prior analysis found about 120 million unique TCR beta sequences from roughly 180 million T cells.

Germline assignment: CDR1 SSHAT and CDR2 FNYEAQ (reference sequence). The CDR3 is 14 residues long. The PCR made use of 60 Vbeta and 13 Jbeta primers. TCRdb's table, derived via immunoSEQ multiplex PCR, lists solely in-frame clones and lacks some. The sample gives approximately 160,000 clones, over 75% of which show up once; 1% to 1.5% is in the top ten. About this clone: Its antigen remains unknown. At one end, the junction sequence differs from germline, possibly due to a read error.

Study results and limitations: TCR beta chain V- and J-gene trimming was linked, in a later analysis, to a missense variant in DCLRE1C.

The rearrangement uses TRBV7-7 and TRBJ2-7; D gene unclear. This TCR was recovered from a man aged 45-65 years in good health and CMV-seropositive. The sequenced sample consisted of PBMCs. Here the CDR3 reads CASSLVSRAYEQYF. Written as DNA, the CDR3 is TGTGCTAGCAGCCTTGTCTCCCGAGCCTACGAGCAGTACTTC.